Shown below are 20 T cell receptor beta chains from a single sample sequenced in a study of cytomegalovirus exposure and HLA in healthy donors. Use of 60 Vbeta and 13 Jbeta primers characterized the PCR. Repertoires were generated with immunoSEQ multiplex PCR, while TCRdb's copy carries only in-frame clones and drops some. The sample consists of about 130,000 clones, 76% of them appearing once. The sequenced sample was PBMCs. These receptors were collected from a man aged 50-59 years in good health and CMV-seronegative.

V gene TRBV5-1 combines with J gene TRBJ1-1, with a possible D match to TRBD1 (5 bases). This CDR3 is 14 amino acids long. Germline CDR1 SGHRS, CDR2 YFSETQ. The V end was cut by 0 bases, the J end by 4 bases, with 10 bases between. The CDR3 here is CASSLDAGRTEAFF. The CDR3 nucleotides are TGCGCCAGCAGCTTGGATGCGGGGCGCACTGAAGCTTTCTTT.

The rearrangement uses TRBV19 and TRBJ1-4; 8 bases fit TRBD1. Germline CDR1 and CDR2: LNHDA and SQIVND (reference sequence). The CDR3 spans 15 residues. V was clipped by 5 bases and J by 1 base; unmatched bases: 3. CDR3: CASSSDRGTNEKLFF. CDR3 bases: TGTGCCAGTAGTTCCGACAGGGGAACTAATGAAAAACTGTTTTTT.

CDR3 in DNA: TGTGCCAGCAGCTTGGGGGGTAGCGGGAGCAATCAGCCCCAGCATTTT. Its translation: CASSLGGSGSNQPQHF. This chain uses TRBV5-4 with TRBJ1-5; D uncertain. Between the trimmed V and J ends, which lost 0 bases and 1 base, there was a span of 11 bases. Germline CDR1 is SGHNT and CDR2 is YYREEE (reference sequence). The CDR3 runs 16 residues.

J is TRBJ1-2 and V is TRBV2, with 7 nucleotides matching TRBD1. Germline V lookup: CDR1 SNHLY, CDR2 FYNNEI. Trimming removed 6 bases from V and 11 bases from J; junction bases left unmatched: 9. The CDR3 has 12 amino acids. For the CDR3, the DNA is TGTGCCAGCAGCCGGGACAGCGTATCATACACCTTC. It is translated as CASSRDSVSYTF.

The rearrangement links TRBV19 to TRBJ1-5; D is possibly TRBD1 (6 bases). The CDR3 length is 16 residues. V gave up 2 bases and J gave up 1 base, with 12 bases separating them. CDR1 and CDR2 from the germline V gene are LNHDA and SQIVND (reference sequence). The DNA of the CDR3 is TGTGCCAGTAGTATAAGGGGGTTGGGGAGCAATCAGCCCCAGCATTTT. This translates into CASSIRGLGSNQPQHF.

The V gene is TRBV6-6, the J gene TRBJ1-2; D remains unclear. Between the trimmed V and J ends, which lost 5 bases and 0 bases, there was a span of 16 bases. The CDR3 sequence is 16 residues long. Germline-derived CDR1 and CDR2 are MNHNY and SVGAGI (reference sequence). This CDR3 reads CASSRTPTDTNYGYTF. For the CDR3, the DNA is TGTGCCAGCAGTCGTACTCCCACAGATACTAACTATGGCTACACCTTC.

This clone showed up just once. The chain joins TRBV7-2 to TRBJ1-4; possible D gene TRBD1, 5 bases. V gave up 5 bases and J gave up 5 bases, with 21 bases separating them. From germline, CDR1 is SGHTA and CDR2 FQGNSA. The CDR3 contains 17 residues. In nucleotides, the CDR3 is TGTGCCAGCAGCCGTACTGGGTCGGGACGGGAGAATGAAAAACTGTTTTTT. Translating it yields CASSRTGSGRENEKLFF.

Worth noting for this clone: This specimen includes other DNA sequences encoding the same CDR3. The chain joins TRBV6-5 to TRBJ1-2; weak D call: TRBD1 (5 bases). Germline V gene sequence: CDR1 MNHEY, CDR2 SVGAGI. CDR3 length: 13 amino acids. Trimming removed 6 bases at V and 3 bases at J, with 11 bases between. The CDR3 DNA follows: TGTGCCAGCAGCCGCGGGGCCGACTATGGCTACACCTTC. It specifies CASSRGADYGYTF.

This clone occurred once. The chain uses TRBV5-1 and TRBJ2-2, with TRBD1 matching 8 bases. The length of the CDR3 is 16 residues. J gave up 4 bases and V 0 bases, and 5 bases lay outside the gene matches. The germline gives CDR1 SGHRS, CDR2 YFSETQ. CDR3: CASSLGQGSVTGELFF. For the CDR3, the DNA is TGCGCCAGCAGCTTGGGACAGGGGTCCGTCACCGGGGAGCTGTTTTTT.

The chain has TRBV7-3 and TRBJ2-2; 10 nucleotides match TRBD2. The V gene's germline CDR1 is SGHTA and CDR2 FQGTGA. J lost 5 bases, V lost 2 bases, and 5 bases had no gene match. The CDR3 runs to 16 residues. The CDR3 DNA reads as TGTGCCAGCAGCTTAGCGCCTAGCGGGGGTACCGGGGAGCTGTTTTTT. Translation gives CASSLAPSGGTGELFF.

This chain uses TRBV19 with TRBJ2-5; 10 bases match TRBD2. The ends lost 6 bases at V and 3 bases at J; junction bases unmatched: 7. Germline assignment: CDR1 LNHDA and CDR2 SQIVND (reference sequence). This CDR3 region has 15 residues. CDR3 coding DNA: TGTGCCAGTAGACAACTTGGACTAGCGGAAGAGACCCAGTACTTC. This translates into CASRQLGLAEETQYF.

This chain joins TRBV19 and TRBJ2-1; D is possibly TRBD2 (6 bases). Trimming stripped 8 bases from V and 6 bases from J, with 14 bases between. The CDR3 has 13 amino acids. Germline V gene sequence: CDR1 LNHDA, CDR2 SQIVND (reference sequence). In nucleotides, the CDR3 is TGTGCCAGTGGAAACTGGGGAGGCAATGAGCAGTTCTTC. Translating it yields CASGNWGGNEQFF. Based on the CDR3 plus reference TRBV19 and TRBJ2-1, the full variable domain is DGGITQSPKYLFRKEGQNVTLSCEQNLNHDAMYWYRQDPGQGLRLIYYSQIVNDFQKGDIAEGYSVSREKKESFPLTVTSAQKNPTAFYLCASGNWGGNEQFFGPGTRLTVL.

The V and J genes are TRBV13 and TRBJ2-7; D gene unclear. From germline, CDR1 is PRHDT and CDR2 FYEKMQ (reference sequence). The V end lost 5 bases, the J end lost 6 bases, and 14 bases lay between the germline ends. The length of the CDR3 is 13 residues. The CDR3: CASSEPTTAEQYF. The CDR3 DNA is TGTGCCAGCAGCGAACCGACAACGGCCGAGCAGTACTTC.

This chain connects TRBV28 to TRBJ2-3; 8 bases match TRBD2. The germline V gene encodes CDR1 MDHEN and CDR2 SYDVKM. Trimming at V came to 4 bases and at J to 1 base, leaving 1 base not matched to a gene. This CDR3 spans 14 amino acids. The CDR3 protein is CASSSGGGTDTQYF. CDR3 DNA: TGTGCCAGCAGTTCCGGGGGGGGCACAGATACGCAGTATTTT.

The rearrangement joins TRBV29-1 to TRBJ2-7; TRBD2 aligns across 7 bases. V shed 6 bases, J shed 0 bases, and the junction held 8 bases outside the gene matches. In germline, CDR1 is SQVTM, CDR2 ANQGSEA. The CDR3 length is 14 residues. CDR3: CSVLWGGGSYEQYF. The CDR3 coding sequence is TGCAGCGTACTTTGGGGCGGGGGCTCCTACGAGCAGTACTTC.

The chain has TRBV7-6 and TRBJ1-3; D is perhaps TRBD1 (6 bases). Germline CDR1 is SGHVS and CDR2 is FNYEAQ. Trimming left V 5 bases short and J 6 bases short, with 14 bases between. The CDR3 is 14 amino acids. The CDR3 reads CASSQQGLLNTIYF. In nucleotides, the CDR3 is TGTGCCAGCAGCCAACAGGGTCTACTAAACACCATATATTTT.

V is TRBV11-3 and J is TRBJ2-2, with 7 bases fitting TRBD1. The CDR3 is made up of 13 amino acids. CDR1 is SGHNT and CDR2 is YENEEA in the germline V gene. The ends lost 5 bases at V and 6 bases at J; junction bases unmatched: 3. The CDR3: CASSTQGAGELFF. The CDR3 DNA reads as TGTGCCAGCAGCACCCAGGGGGCCGGGGAGCTGTTTTTT. Filled out from reference TRBV11-3 and TRBJ2-2, the complete variable domain reads EAGVVQSPRYKIIEKKQPVAFWCNPISGHNTLYWYLQNLGQGPELLIRYENEEAVDDSQLPKDRFSAERLKGVDSTLKIQPAELGDSAVYLCASSTQGAGELFFGEGSRLTVL.

This clone came up a few times. The gene calls are TRBV2 and TRBJ2-7, with 7 positions matching TRBD1. Trimming at V came to 5 bases and at J to 0 bases, leaving 7 bases not matched to a gene. The length of the CDR3 is 15 residues. In germline, CDR1 is SNHLY, CDR2 FYNNEI. This CDR3 is CASSRNRGGSYEQYF. In DNA, the CDR3 is TGTGCCAGCAGTAGAAACAGGGGCGGCTCCTACGAGCAGTACTTC.

The chain links TRBV7-9 to TRBJ2-2, with D possibly TRBD1 on 5 matching bases. The CDR3 extends over 13 amino acids. CDR1 is SEHNR and CDR2 is FQNEAQ in the germline V gene (reference sequence). Trimming took off 2 bases at V and 6 bases at J, with 7 bases between the two ends. DNA of the CDR3: TGTGCCAGCAGCTTACAGGGCTCCGGGGAGCTGTTTTTT. Its protein product is CASSLQGSGELFF.

V usage is TRBV7-6 and J usage is TRBJ2-7, with TRBD2 matching 12 bases. V was clipped by 6 bases and J by 3 bases; unmatched bases: 6. CDR1 SGHVS and CDR2 FNYEAQ come from the germline V gene. The CDR3 has 15 amino acids. CDR3 amino acids: CASSSLAGGFYEQYF. The CDR3 nucleotides read TGTGCCAGCAGTTCACTAGCGGGGGGCTTCTACGAGCAGTACTTC.